The entry below describes one T cell receptor beta chain. CDR3 length: 17 residues. Between the trimmed V and J ends, which lost 4 bases and 4 bases, there was a span of 22 bases. Germline CDR1 is MGHRA and CDR2 is YSYEKL. Assay used: immunoSEQ multiplex PCR; TCRdb lists only in-frame clones, some missing. The data show roughly 97,000 clones, roughly 91% seen once. The sample is drawn from a study of T cell responses to AZD1222 COVID-19 vaccine. V is TRBV4-1 and J is TRBJ1-2, with TRBD1 as a possible D gene (6 bases). The TCR was taken from an adult in good health. The sequenced sample was peripheral blood, obtained on day 0 of AZD1222 vaccination. CDR3 sequence (DNA): TGCGCCAGCAGCCTGGGGGGGCAGGACCAGGGGCTCTATGGCTACACCTTC. The encoded protein is CASSLGGQDQGLYGYTF.